Included here is one TCR beta chain sequence, with context. This sample stems from a study of blood T cell repertoires in COVID-19. The wider study: Acute-phase and convalescent COVID-19 samples originated in the United States, Italy and Spain. The analysed material was cDNA or gDNA that came from T cells, B-cell-depleted T cells, or PBMCs.

Germline loops: CDR1 LGHNA, CDR2 YSLEER. This CDR3 spans 17 amino acids. Trimming cost V 4 bases and J 6 bases; bases outside gene matches: 10. In the original workflow: Reference gene primer amplification gave nucleated cell count estimates. Assay used: immunoSEQ multiplex PCR; TCRdb lists only in-frame clones, some missing. V and J calls and clone size are as listed in that table; D and trimming were resolved from the DNA. This table holds around 130,000 clones, about 84% found once. This sequence was found in a man between 60 and 75 years old with acute or convalescent COVID-19. What was sequenced was peripheral blood. The genes are TRBV4-3 and TRBJ1-4, with TRBD1 matching over 11 bases. The CDR3 sequence is CASSLRDRGRGDEKLFF. The DNA of the CDR3 is TGCGCCAGCAGCCTCCGGGACAGGGGGAGGGGAGATGAAAAACTGTTTTTT.